The clone carrying this T cell receptor (beta chain) has just a few counts. Its cognate antigen is unknown. This specimen comes from a study of CD8+CD57+ T cells in acquired aplastic anemia. Study-level background: About 11 million reads, on average, were obtained for CD4+ cells from healthy donors. Study-level results: Patients and controls shared 25 to 35 CD8+ CDR3 sequences, which appeared highly expressed in patients and within their immunodominant clones.

Germline-derived CDR1 and CDR2 are SNHLY and FYNNEI. This CDR3 has 14 amino acids. V lost 3 bases to trimming and J lost 2 bases, with 9 bases between them. Genomic DNA, serving as template, underwent TCR beta VDJ and CDR3 profiling. From the reads, TCRdb called clonotypes with MiXCR, one entry per CDR3 protein. The data show roughly 81,000 distinct CDR3 sequences, with about 45% seen just once and around 63% held by the top ten. This chain uses TRBV2 with TRBJ2-3; no clear D gene. This sequence originates from a human donor in good health, serving as a control. The specimen sequenced was sorted CD4+, CD8+, or CD8+CD57+ T cells (not recorded which) from PBMCs. The CDR3 bases are TGTGCCAGCAGTGACGTAGGTACCACAGATACGCAGTATTTT. Amino acid sequence: CASSDVGTTDTQYF.